These 31 T cell receptor beta chains share one sample of origin, sequenced in a study of shared clonotypes between healthy human individuals. Using immunoSEQ multiplex PCR, the repertoire was profiled, and TCRdb retains in-frame clones only, with some absent. The table records 2,100,000 or so clones, approximately 94% of them present only once. Input material: naive CD4+ T cells sorted from blood. Subset of the sample: CD45RA+ positively selected. The receptors stem from a man younger than 35 in good health.

The V call is TRBV9, the J call TRBJ1-1; 7 bases map to TRBD1. Germline V gene sequence: CDR1 SGDLS, CDR2 YYNGEE. After removal of 4 bases from V and 5 bases from J, the junction contained 11 bases not matched to a gene. The CDR3 runs to 15 residues. The CDR3 DNA reads as TGTGCCAGCAGCATCGGGTCGCAGGGGGGTACTGAAGCTTTCTTT. Encoded protein: CASSIGSQGGTEAFF.

This chain uses TRBV19 with TRBJ2-3; 12 nucleotides line up with TRBD2. This CDR3 has 15 residues. After removal of 3 bases from V and 5 bases from J, the junction contained 3 bases not matched to a gene. Germline CDR1 is LNHDA and CDR2 is SQIVND (reference sequence). CDR3 coding DNA: TGTGCCAGTAGTATGGTGGGACTAGCGGGAGATACGCAGTATTTT. Its translation is CASSMVGLAGDTQYF. The entire variable domain, with the rest obtained from reference TRBV19 and TRBJ2-3, is as follows: DGGITQSPKYLFRKEGQNVTLSCEQNLNHDAMYWYRQDPGQGLRLIYYSQIVNDFQKGDIAEGYSVSREKKESFPLTVTSAQKNPTAFYLCASSMVGLAGDTQYFGPGTRLTVL.

This clone was seen a few times. The chain has TRBV28 and TRBJ1-1, with a possible D match to TRBD1 (6 bases). Trimming cost V 4 bases and J 10 bases, with 10 bases left between them. Germline CDR1 and CDR2: MDHEN and SYDVKM. This CDR3 is 11 amino acids long. The CDR3 is CASSYRDGAFF. CDR3 DNA: TGTGCCAGCAGTTACAGGGATGGAGCTTTCTTT.

Concerning this clone: Other nucleotide sequences from this sample produce the same CDR3. This chain uses TRBV27 with TRBJ1-5; 8 nucleotides line up with TRBD1. The V gene's germline CDR1 is MNHEY and CDR2 SMNVEV (reference sequence). There are 15 residues in the CDR3. V dropped 5 bases and J dropped 3; count of bases not matched to a gene: 6. The CDR3 nucleotides read TGTGCCAGCAGTCCCGGGACAGGAAACAATCAGCCCCAGCATTTT. It encodes CASSPGTGNNQPQHF.

The chain has TRBV9 and TRBJ2-3; 7 nucleotides align to TRBD2. CDR3 length: 14 residues. J lost 5 bases, V lost 4 bases, and 7 bases had no gene match. Germline V lookup: CDR1 SGDLS, CDR2 YYNGEE. In DNA form, the CDR3 reads TGTGCCAGCAGCCCGGGGGACTATAGAGATACGCAGTATTTT. Residues: CASSPGDYRDTQYF.

The rearrangement joins TRBV6-1 to TRBJ2-5; possible D gene TRBD2, 6 bases. CDR3 length equals 15 residues. CDR1 MNHNS and CDR2 SASEGT come from the germline V gene. V was pared by 11 bases and J by 2 bases, with 21 bases between. In DNA, the CDR3 is TGTGCCGGGGGATTTTCGGGGACTGTGCAAGAGACCCAGTACTTC. The encoded protein is CAGGFSGTVQETQYF.

This clone appeared a single time. V usage is TRBV2 and J usage is TRBJ1-5; a weak D match, TRBD1 (5 bases). This CDR3 is built from 13 residues. V lost 7 bases and J lost 0, with 7 bases in between. Germline values: CDR1 SNHLY, CDR2 FYNNEI. The CDR3 here is CASKTVSNQPQHF. CDR3 coding DNA: TGTGCCAGCAAGACAGTTAGCAATCAGCCCCAGCATTTT.

This chain joins TRBV4-1 and TRBJ1-2; maybe TRBD1 (6 bases). Germline-derived CDR1 and CDR2 are MGHRA and YSYEKL. The CDR3 loop spans 16 amino acids. V was trimmed by 1 base and J by 3 bases, leaving 15 bases between them. The CDR3: CASSQADSQSYYGYTF. The CDR3 DNA follows: TGCGCCAGCAGCCAAGCGGACAGCCAAAGTTACTATGGCTACACCTTC.

This clone was observed a single time. This sequence joins TRBV9 and TRBJ1-2, with 9 bases that match TRBD1. This CDR3 is 14 amino acids long. The ends lost 0 bases at V and 6 bases at J; junction bases unmatched: 3. In germline, CDR1 is SGDLS, CDR2 YYNGEE. CDR3 amino acids: CASSVEGQGNGYTF. The CDR3 DNA sequence: TGTGCCAGCAGCGTAGAGGGACAGGGTAATGGCTACACCTTC.

On this clone itself: This sample includes further DNA sequences coding for the same CDR3. The rearrangement links TRBV11-2 to TRBJ1-6; D remains ambiguous. V dropped 5 bases and J dropped 0 bases, with 8 bases sitting between them. Germline-derived CDR1 and CDR2 are SGHAT and FQNNGV. The CDR3 runs to 15 residues. The CDR3 region has the DNA TGTGCCAGCAGCCCCGGGAGCTCCTATAATTCACCCCTCCACTTT. Translating gives CASSPGSSYNSPLHF.

This clone was observed a single time. The CDR3 spells CASRPQRERTGELFF. In DNA, the CDR3 is TGTGCCAGCAGGCCCCAGCGGGAGAGGACCGGGGAGCTGTTTTTT. This chain connects TRBV2 to TRBJ2-2; 8 nucleotides agree with TRBD2. CDR3 length equals 15 residues. Germline trimming cut 6 bases from V and 5 bases from J; bases unmatched to any gene: 8. Looked up from germline, CDR1 is SNHLY and CDR2 is FYNNEI.

This rearrangement joins TRBV10-1 to TRBJ2-5; D may be TRBD2 (5 bases). V lost 5 bases to trimming and J lost 4 bases, with 11 bases between them. The CDR3 is 13 residues long. In germline, CDR1 is WNHNN, CDR2 SYGVQD (reference sequence). CDR3 loop: CASSRPGVETQYF. CDR3 nucleotides: TGCGCCAGCAGTCGACCCGGGGTAGAGACCCAGTACTTC.

V usage is TRBV6-5 and J usage is TRBJ1-3; 8 nucleotides match TRBD1. Losses at the gene ends were 6 bases for V and 0 bases for J; bases not matched to a gene: 4. Germline-derived CDR1 and CDR2 are MNHEY and SVGAGI. The CDR3 is 15 amino acids. CDR3 residues: CASRTGGPSGNTIYF. CDR3 bases: TGTGCCAGCAGAACAGGGGGACCCTCTGGAAACACCATATATTTT.

The V and J genes are TRBV6-5 and TRBJ2-5; D assignment may be TRBD1 or TRBD2 (6 bases each). V lost 10 bases and J lost 5, with 14 bases in between. This CDR3 has 12 residues. CDR1 is MNHEY and CDR2 is SVGAGI in the germline V gene. The CDR3 nucleotides are TGTGCCACCGCGAGGGGGGAGGAGACCCAGTACTTC. It is translated as CATARGEETQYF.

This sequence joins TRBV7-2 and TRBJ2-5, with a possible D match to TRBD1 (6 bases). V lost 5 bases and J 5 bases, leaving 18 bases between the germline ends. The V gene's germline CDR1 is SGHTA and CDR2 FQGNSA. The CDR3 length is 15 residues. DNA of the CDR3: TGTGCCAGCAGCCAAGCCCCCTACCAGGGGGAGACCCAGTACTTC. Translating gives CASSQAPYQGETQYF. Full variable domain (missing parts from reference TRBV7-2 and TRBJ2-5): GAGVSQSPSNKVTEKGKDVELRCDPISGHTALYWYRQSLGQGLEFLIYFQGNSAPDKSGLPSDRFSAERTGGSVSTLTIQRTQQEDSAVYLCASSQAPYQGETQYFGPGTRLLVL.

The chain is built from TRBV5-6 and TRBJ2-5; D gene unclear. The V and J ends lost 4 bases and 4 bases respectively, with 26 bases between them. Germline CDR1 is SGHDT and CDR2 is YYEEEE. The CDR3 has 18 amino acids. The CDR3 reads CASSVYMGSTTVRETQYF. The CDR3 nucleotides are TGTGCCAGCAGCGTATACATGGGCTCTACCACCGTCCGAGAGACCCAGTACTTC.

The chain joins TRBV27 to TRBJ1-1, with D hard to call. The CDR3 is 11 residues long. The germline V gene has CDR1 MNHEY and CDR2 SMNVEV (reference sequence). Trimming stripped 5 bases from V and 3 bases from J, with 4 bases between. The CDR3 spells CASSPHTEAFF. CDR3 bases: TGTGCCAGCAGTCCCCACACTGAAGCTTTCTTT.

To note about this clone: Other nucleotide sequences from this sample produce the same CDR3. The V and J genes are TRBV28 and TRBJ1-4; D ambiguous. CDR1 and CDR2 from the germline V gene are MDHEN and SYDVKM. The germline V and J ends were trimmed by 3 bases and 2 bases, with 7 bases remaining between them. CDR3 length equals 14 residues. This CDR3 is CASSFQGTNEKLFF. The CDR3 DNA sequence: TGTGCCAGCAGTTTTCAAGGGACTAATGAAAAACTGTTTTTT.

The rearrangement uses TRBV27 and TRBJ1-6; no firm D call. Germline loops: CDR1 MNHEY, CDR2 SMNVEV (reference sequence). V lost 3 bases to trimming and J lost 10 bases, with 13 bases between them. The CDR3 consists of 14 residues. The CDR3 bases are TGTGCCAGCAGTTTGAAGCTGTCGGGCTCACCCCTCCACTTT. Residues: CASSLKLSGSPLHF.

As to this clone: Other DNA sequences within the sample encode an identical CDR3. The chain carries TRBV2 and TRBJ2-5; TRBD2 matches 8 bases. CDR1 is SNHLY, CDR2 FYNNEI, per germline. The V and J ends lost 4 bases and 2 bases, in that order; junction bases with no gene match: 3. This CDR3 region has 14 residues. The CDR3 DNA reads as TGTGCCAGCAGTGGTACGGGGGGGCAAGAGACCCAGTACTTC. The encoded protein is CASSGTGGQETQYF.

The chain has TRBV18 and TRBJ2-7, with no clear D. The germline CDR1 and CDR2 sequences are KGHSH and LQKENI. The CDR3 spans 12 residues. The V gene lost 4 bases and the J gene lost 6 bases, with 10 bases spanning the gap. The CDR3 bases are TGTGCCAGCTCACTCGACTCCCCCGAGCAGTACTTC. The encoded protein is CASSLDSPEQYF. The variable domain in full, with the rest retrieved from reference TRBV18 and TRBJ2-7, is NAGVMQNPRHLVRRRGQEARLRCSPMKGHSHVYWYRQLPEEGLKFMVYLQKENIIDESGMPKERFSAEFPKEGPSILRIQQVVRGDSAAYFCASSLDSPEQYFGPGTRLTVT.

For this clone: Other DNA sequences in this specimen translate into the identical CDR3. V gene TRBV10-3 combines with J gene TRBJ1-1, with D possibly TRBD1 on 5 matching bases. This CDR3 has 12 residues. V lost 8 bases and J lost 0, with 7 bases in between. The germline gives CDR1 ENHRY, CDR2 SYGVKD. The DNA of the CDR3 is TGTGCCATCGCAGGGTTGAACACTGAAGCTTTCTTT. As protein: CAIAGLNTEAFF.

The rearrangement joins TRBV9 to TRBJ2-5, with a tentative D call TRBD2 (5 bases). Germline CDR1 and CDR2: SGDLS and YYNGEE. V lost 0 bases and J lost 0, with 12 bases in between. The CDR3 totals 16 residues. The DNA of the CDR3 is TGTGCCAGCAGCGTAGGGGGTAGCGCGAACCAAGAGACCCAGTACTTC. The encoded protein is CASSVGGSANQETQYF.

V and J are TRBV9 and TRBJ2-1; 9 nucleotides line up with TRBD1. The germline gives CDR1 SGDLS, CDR2 YYNGEE. This CDR3 spans 17 amino acids. V trimming: 3 bases; J trimming: 4 bases; junction bases outside the gene matches: 11. CDR3 nucleotides: TGTGCCAGCAGCGGTATTAGGAGGGGACAGGGTTACAATGAGCAGTTCTTC. It is translated as CASSGIRRGQGYNEQFF.

V gene TRBV7-9 combines with J gene TRBJ2-7; TRBD1 or TRBD2 may be the D gene (6 bases each). The germline gives CDR1 SEHNR, CDR2 FQNEAQ (reference sequence). This CDR3 is 14 amino acids long. The V end was cut by 5 bases, the J end by 4 bases, with 15 bases between. CDR3 DNA: TGTGCCAGCAGCAACAAGGGGGGTGCTTACGAGCAGTACTTC. Translation: CASSNKGGAYEQYF.

This chain connects TRBV30 to TRBJ1-4, with D unclear. Trimming pared 5 bases from V and 0 bases from J, leaving 10 bases between. This CDR3 comprises 14 residues. CDR1 is GTSNPN, CDR2 SVGIG, per germline (reference sequence). The CDR3 loop is CAWSPVSTNEKLFF. CDR3 bases: TGTGCCTGGTCCCCGGTTTCAACTAATGAAAAACTGTTTTTT. The variable domain in full, with the rest retrieved from reference TRBV30 and TRBJ1-4, is SQTIHQWPATLVQPVGSPLSLECTVEGTSNPNLYWYRQAAGRGLQLLFYSVGIGQISSEVPQNLSASRPQDRQFILSSKKLLLSDSGFYLCAWSPVSTNEKLFFGSGTQLSVL.

This rearrangement joins TRBV6-6 to TRBJ2-7; 10 bases are a match to TRBD1. J gave up 1 base and V 5 bases, and 5 bases lay outside the gene matches. In germline, CDR1 is MNHNY, CDR2 SVGAGI (reference sequence). This CDR3 contains 15 residues. The CDR3 loop reads CASSTGQGLSYEQYF. In DNA form, the CDR3 reads TGTGCCAGCAGTACGGGACAGGGGCTATCCTACGAGCAGTACTTC.

The rearrangement joins TRBV10-3 to TRBJ2-2; a possible D gene is TRBD2 (5 bases). This CDR3 spans 15 amino acids. Germline V gives CDR1 ENHRY, CDR2 SYGVKD. The V and J ends lost 0 bases and 4 bases respectively, with 9 bases between them. CDR3 loop: CAISESRLITGELFF. DNA of the CDR3: TGTGCCATCAGTGAGTCTCGACTAATCACCGGGGAGCTGTTTTTT.

V is TRBV10-2 and J is TRBJ2-2; tentative D call: TRBD2 (6 bases). The germline CDR1 and CDR2 sequences are WSHSY and SAAADI. This CDR3 region has 15 residues. Trimming took 3 bases from V and 0 from J, leaving 8 bases between them. CDR3 amino acids: CASSDWGANTGELFF. The CDR3, as DNA: TGCGCCAGCAGTGATTGGGGGGCGAACACCGGGGAGCTGTTTTTT.

The V and J genes are TRBV7-8 and TRBJ2-1; 12 positions agree with TRBD2. V was clipped by 2 bases and J by 7 bases; unmatched bases: 9. The germline V gene has CDR1 SGHVS and CDR2 FQNEAQ. The CDR3 sequence is 17 residues long. The CDR3 reads CASSLSSGRAANNEQFF. The CDR3 DNA sequence: TGTGCCAGCAGCTTATCTAGCGGGAGGGCCGCTAATAATGAGCAGTTCTTC.

The chain combines TRBV6-5 with TRBJ1-2; 7 bases are shared with TRBD1. J gave up 2 bases and V 5 bases, and 8 bases lay outside the gene matches. CDR3 length equals 15 residues. Per germline, CDR1 MNHEY and CDR2 SVGAGI. The DNA of the CDR3 is TGTGCCAGCAGTGCCCGGGACAGAGCGAACTATGGCTACACCTTC. This codes for CASSARDRANYGYTF.